This entry lists 6 T cell receptor beta chains sequenced from one sample in a study of blood T cell repertoires in COVID-19. Produced via immunoSEQ multiplex PCR; TCRdb's table is partial and in-frame only. The table lists 350,000 to 400,000 clones, approximately 93% of them singletons. The specimen sequenced was PBMCs or T cells enriched from blood (not recorded which). The source is a woman aged 40-49 years who had been exposed to COVID-19.

The chain carries TRBV19 and TRBJ1-2, with D tentatively TRBD1 (5 bases). The germline V gene has CDR1 LNHDA and CDR2 SQIVND (reference sequence). Trimming stripped 7 bases from V and 4 bases from J, with 19 bases between. This CDR3 is built from 15 residues. The CDR3 DNA is TGTGCCAGTAATGAGGTCATGGGCAGGGCCTATGGCTACACCTTC. This translates into CASNEVMGRAYGYTF.

The rearrangement uses TRBV5-1 and TRBJ1-4, with D unresolved. The V end was cut by 0 bases, the J end by 4 bases, with 7 bases between. CDR1 and CDR2 (germline): SGHRS, YFSETQ. The CDR3 spans 14 residues. The CDR3 sequence: CASSLAGNNEKLFF. The DNA for the CDR3 is TGCGCCAGCAGCTTGGCAGGAAATAATGAAAAACTGTTTTTT. Based on the CDR3 plus reference TRBV5-1 and TRBJ1-4, the full variable domain is KAGVTQTPRYLIKTRGQQVTLSCSPISGHRSVSWYQQTPGQGLQFLFEYFSETQRNKGNFPGRFSGRQFSNSRSEMNVSTLELGDSALYLCASSLAGNNEKLFFGSGTQLSVL.

The chain joins TRBV5-1 to TRBJ1-4; D is unclear. In germline, CDR1 is SGHRS, CDR2 YFSETQ. Deletions cut 1 base from V and 0 bases from J, with 4 bases between. The CDR3 loop spans 14 amino acids. In DNA form, the CDR3 reads TGCGCCAGCAGCTTGTCTCCAACTAATGAAAAACTGTTTTTT. Translated, it gives CASSLSPTNEKLFF.

The chain employs TRBV18 and TRBJ1-1; D is uncertain. The V end was cut by 1 base, the J end by 3 bases, with 12 bases between. CDR1 is KGHSH and CDR2 is LQKENI in the germline V gene. The CDR3 contains 15 residues. CDR3 DNA: TGTGCCAGCTCACCACTGCGGGGAAGGGACACTGAAGCTTTCTTT. Protein: CASSPLRGRDTEAFF.

J is TRBJ1-1 and V is TRBV24-1; 11 bases fit TRBD1. The CDR3 is 19 amino acids. Trimming removed 6 bases from V and 1 base from J; junction bases left unmatched: 15. The V gene's germline CDR1 is KGHDR and CDR2 SFDVKD. The CDR3: CATSSPPGQGVSGNTEAFF. The CDR3 nucleotides read TGTGCCACCAGTTCCCCTCCGGGACAGGGGGTTTCAGGGAACACTGAAGCTTTCTTT.

The chain couples TRBV10-2 to TRBJ2-7; a weak D match, TRBD2 (5 bases). Germline CDR1 reads WSHSY; CDR2 reads SAAADI. This CDR3 is 15 amino acids long. V gave up 1 base and J gave up 3 bases, with 13 bases separating them. The CDR3: CASSEYGLGDYEQYF. CDR3 DNA sequence: TGCGCCAGCAGTGAGTATGGCCTGGGAGACTACGAGCAGTACTTC.